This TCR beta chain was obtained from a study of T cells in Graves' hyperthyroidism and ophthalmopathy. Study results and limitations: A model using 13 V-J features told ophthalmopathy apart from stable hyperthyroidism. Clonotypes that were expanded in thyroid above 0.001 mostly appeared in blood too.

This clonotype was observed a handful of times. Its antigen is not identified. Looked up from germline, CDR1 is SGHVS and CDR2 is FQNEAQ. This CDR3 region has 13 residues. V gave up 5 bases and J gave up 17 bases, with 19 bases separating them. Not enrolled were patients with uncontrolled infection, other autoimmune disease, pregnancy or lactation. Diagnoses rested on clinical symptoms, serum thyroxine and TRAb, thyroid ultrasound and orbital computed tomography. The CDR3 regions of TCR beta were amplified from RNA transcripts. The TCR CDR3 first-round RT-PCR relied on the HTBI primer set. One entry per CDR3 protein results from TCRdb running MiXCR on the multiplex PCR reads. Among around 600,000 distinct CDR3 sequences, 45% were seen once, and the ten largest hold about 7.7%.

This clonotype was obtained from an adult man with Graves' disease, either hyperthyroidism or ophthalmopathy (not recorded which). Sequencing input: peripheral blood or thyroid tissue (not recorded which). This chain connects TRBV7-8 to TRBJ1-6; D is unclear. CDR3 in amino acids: CASSPDLNSSVHF. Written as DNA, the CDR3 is TGTGCCAGCAGCCCGGACCTCAATTCGAGCGTCCACTTT.